This record covers a single T cell receptor (beta chain). These data belong to a study of blood T cell repertoires in COVID-19. Using immunoSEQ multiplex PCR, the repertoire was profiled, and TCRdb retains in-frame clones only, with some absent. The profile shows roughly 150,000 clones, 80% to 90% of them singletons. Source material: peripheral blood. The clonotype comes from a woman older than 75 with acute or convalescent COVID-19.

CDR3 region: CASHTGANYGYTF. For the CDR3, the DNA is TGTGCCAGCCACACAGGTGCTAACTATGGCTACACCTTC. This chain connects TRBV6-5 to TRBJ1-2; the D gene is possibly TRBD1 (5 bases). This CDR3 is built from 13 residues. Deletions cut 8 bases from V and 0 bases from J, with 10 bases between. The germline CDR1 and CDR2 sequences are MNHEY and SVGAGI.